This T cell receptor (beta chain) was captured by sequencing in a study of cytomegalovirus exposure and HLA in healthy donors. Findings of the study overall: A later analysis associated some 18,000 TCR beta sequences with HLA alleles at a 0.05 false discovery rate. Earlier analysis yielded a pattern in which most TCR beta V segments were productive about 87% or about 30% of the time.

Comments on this clone: Its antigen is as yet unknown.

With 60 Vbeta and 13 Jbeta primers, the PCR was carried out. The method was immunoSEQ multiplex PCR; TCRdb's version includes in-frame clones alone and lacks a portion of them. The table has about 160,000 clones, about 71% seen once; the top ten hold over 2.5%. The sample comprised PBMCs. This receptor was identified in a woman in her 30s in good health and CMV-seronegative.

The CDR3 reads CASSSDRENEKLFF. In DNA, the CDR3 is TGTGCCAGCAGCTCCGACCGGGAGAATGAAAAACTGTTTTTT. V is TRBV7-9 and J is TRBJ1-4; D unresolved. The CDR3 length is 14 residues. Between the trimmed V and J ends, which lost 4 bases and 5 bases, there was a span of 11 bases. In germline, CDR1 is SEHNR, CDR2 FQNEAQ (reference sequence).